This T cell receptor beta chain is drawn from a study of graft-versus-host responses after intestinal transplantation. For the study at large: Recipients obtained multivisceral, liver-intestinal, or isolated intestinal transplants. Every transplant recipient was induced with anti-thymocyte globulin, then maintained on tacrolimus and steroids for approximately three years. Points from the study as a whole: The recipient marrow held GvH clones, and some of them showed up first in ileum or blood. Allograft clonal ratios (graft-versus-host to host-versus-graft) were high in patients who had graft-donor T cell macrochimerism.

Concerning this clone itself: What it binds is not known.

Assay used: immunoSEQ multiplex PCR; TCRdb lists only in-frame clones, some missing. The sample contains roughly 12,000 clones, approximately 93% of which appear only once. Regarding time point: postoperative day 105 after intestinal transplantation (dayNNNN = postoperative day). The receptor's source is a human patient who received an intestinal transplant, so some T cells may come from the graft donor. This specimen consisted of PBMCs, obtained 105 days after intestinal transplantation.

This CDR3 reads CASRPSGTSGVEQYF. In nucleotides, the CDR3 is TGTGCCAGCAGACCTTCCGGGACTAGCGGGGTCGAGCAGTACTTC. V is TRBV7-2 and J is TRBJ2-5, with TRBD2 identical over 13 bases. The better agreement between TRBJ2-7 and the DNA end casts doubt on the J call. There are 15 residues in the CDR3. Germline assignment: CDR1 SGHTA and CDR2 FQGNSA.